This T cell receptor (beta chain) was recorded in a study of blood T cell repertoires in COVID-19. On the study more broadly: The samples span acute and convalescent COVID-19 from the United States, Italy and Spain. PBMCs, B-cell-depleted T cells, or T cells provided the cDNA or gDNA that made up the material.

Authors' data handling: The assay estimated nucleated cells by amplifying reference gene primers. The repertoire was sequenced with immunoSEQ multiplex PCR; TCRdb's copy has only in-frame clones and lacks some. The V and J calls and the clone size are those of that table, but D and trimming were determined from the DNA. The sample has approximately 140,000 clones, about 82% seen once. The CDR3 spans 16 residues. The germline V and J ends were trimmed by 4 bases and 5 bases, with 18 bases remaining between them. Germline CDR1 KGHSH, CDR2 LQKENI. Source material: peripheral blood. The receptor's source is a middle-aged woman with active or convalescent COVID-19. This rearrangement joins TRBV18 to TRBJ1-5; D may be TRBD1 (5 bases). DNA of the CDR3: TGTGCCAGCTCACAAAAGGGCGACAGCGCACATCAGCCCCAGCATTTT. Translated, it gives CASSQKGDSAHQPQHF.